The entry below gives a single T cell receptor beta chain sequence along with its context. V was shortened by 7 bases and J by 1 base, with 12 bases between the two germline ends. CDR1 is SGHRS and CDR2 is YFSETQ in the germline V gene. There are 14 residues in the CDR3. The sample comes from a study of blood T cell repertoires in COVID-19. Study background: The United States, Italy and Spain provided the acute and convalescent COVID-19 samples.

Original handling: Reference gene primer amplification yielded estimated nucleated cell counts. Produced via immunoSEQ multiplex PCR; TCRdb's table is partial and in-frame only. V, J and clone size derive from that table, while D and trimming were established from the DNA sequence. The sample includes 140,000 to 150,000 clones, about 79% of them seen just once. The gene calls are TRBV5-1 and TRBJ1-3; D is possibly TRBD1 (6 bases). This sequence was found in a man aged 55 to 69 with active or convalescent COVID-19. Material: peripheral blood. CDR3 loop: CASHTGTSGNTIYF. The DNA for the CDR3 is TGCGCCAGCCACACCGGGACATCTGGAAACACCATATATTTT.